Shown below are 7 T cell receptor beta chains from a single sample sequenced in a study of T cell changes during pregnancy in multiple sclerosis. Clones were sequenced by immunoSEQ multiplex PCR, and TCRdb holds only the in-frame ones, with some missing. Among approximately 23,000 clones listed, 75% to 95% were seen once. The source was CD4+ T cells from peripheral blood mononuclear cells, collected in the third trimester of pregnancy. All receptors come from a female donor in good health, enrolled as a control in a pregnancy study.

V gene TRBV7-6 combines with J gene TRBJ1-1; TRBD1 matches 7 bases. This CDR3 is 15 amino acids long. V lost 1 base to trimming and J lost 4 bases; unmatched junction nucleotides: 6. Germline assignment: CDR1 SGHVS and CDR2 FNYEAQ. CDR3: CASSLGTGGTTEAFF. The CDR3 DNA reads TGTGCCAGCAGCTTAGGGACAGGTGGGACCACTGAAGCTTTCTTT.

The rearrangement uses TRBV11-3 and TRBJ2-3; no reliable D call. Germline loops: CDR1 SGHNT, CDR2 YENEEA. Trimming removed 6 bases at V and 2 bases at J, with 9 bases between. The CDR3 covers 13 residues. CDR3: CASSLTATDTQYF. The CDR3 coding sequence is TGTGCCAGCAGTTTAACAGCCACAGATACGCAGTATTTT.

This chain links TRBV19 with TRBJ1-1; maybe TRBD1 (6 bases). CDR3 size: 14 residues. The V end was cut by 3 bases, the J end by 5 bases, with 13 bases between. The germline CDR1 and CDR2 sequences are LNHDA and SQIVND (reference sequence). The CDR3 nucleotides read TGTGCCAGTAGTATCGTGGGGGCGCGTACTGAAGCTTTCTTT. Its translation: CASSIVGARTEAFF.

The CDR3 protein is CASSFRGAYEQYF. The CDR3, as DNA: TGTGCCAGCAGCTTTCGGGGGGCCTACGAGCAGTACTTC. This chain uses TRBV5-6 with TRBJ2-7; 7 bases map to TRBD2. CDR3 length equals 13 residues. Germline loops: CDR1 SGHDT, CDR2 YYEEEE. Trimming cost V 2 bases and J 2 bases; bases outside gene matches: 1. The variable domain in full, with the rest retrieved from reference TRBV5-6 and TRBJ2-7, is DAGVTQSPTHLIKTRGQQVTLRCSPKSGHDTVSWYQQALGQGPQFIFQYYEEEERQRGNFPDRFSGHQFPNYSSELNVNALLLGDSALYLCASSFRGAYEQYFGPGTRLTVT.

The rearrangement uses TRBV4-1 and TRBJ2-7; 9 bases map to TRBD2. The CDR3 sequence is 16 residues long. With V trimmed by 2 bases and J by 5 bases, 10 bases remained unmatched. Germline CDR1 reads MGHRA; CDR2 reads YSYEKL. In nucleotides, the CDR3 is TGCGCCAGCAGCCAATCGCCTGGGACTAGCATCGACGAGCAGTACTTC. Its protein is CASSQSPGTSIDEQYF.

The chain uses TRBV5-1 and TRBJ1-4; 7 positions agree with TRBD1. The junction had 7 bases not matched to a gene; V was cut back by 0 bases and J by 5 bases. Germline values: CDR1 SGHRS, CDR2 YFSETQ. This CDR3 is 16 amino acids long. CDR3 loop: CASSLGRTGVNEKLFF. CDR3 in DNA: TGCGCCAGCAGCTTGGGCCGGACAGGAGTGAATGAAAAACTGTTTTTT.

The rearrangement links TRBV19 to TRBJ2-1; D unresolved. V dropped 4 bases and J dropped 6 bases, with 4 bases sitting between them. Germline V CDR1 and CDR2: LNHDA, SQIVND (reference sequence). The CDR3 sequence is 11 residues long. This CDR3 reads CASSSINEQFF. The CDR3 bases are TGTGCCAGTAGTAGTATCAATGAGCAGTTCTTC.